This is a list of T cell receptor beta chains from one sample in a study of cytomegalovirus exposure and HLA in healthy donors. Profiled with immunoSEQ multiplex PCR; TCRdb holds only in-frame clones, not every one. Among around 60,000 clones listed, about 80% were seen once. Sequencing input: PBMCs. These receptors were taken from a man between 50 and 59 years old in good health and CMV-seropositive. Both conserved end residues are part of each CDR3. Each record gives: V gene, J gene, CDR3 protein.

V: TRBV19
J: TRBJ2-5
CDR3: CASRQSGQGTQYF

V: TRBV6-5
J: TRBJ2-1
CDR3: CASSRGEGRYEQFF

V: TRBV7-2
J: TRBJ2-7
CDR3: CASALSGGEQYF

V: TRBV9
J: TRBJ2-1
CDR3: CASSVADEQFF

V: TRBV18
J: TRBJ2-7
CDR3: CASSPGGGAYEQYF

V: TRBV28
J: TRBJ2-7
CDR3: CASSGLAGTYEQYF

V: TRBV5-1
J: TRBJ1-4
CDR3: CASSLEGQGRGEKLFF

V: TRBV19
J: TRBJ2-5
CDR3: CASSIQGETQYF

V: TRBV28
J: TRBJ2-1
CDR3: CASSLGTSGYNEQFF

V: TRBV7-9
J: TRBJ1-1
CDR3: CASSSAGTANTEAFF

V: TRBV5-4
J: TRBJ2-5
CDR3: CASGTGQETQYF

V: TRBV6-4
J: TRBJ1-5
CDR3: CASTDPPTGGPNSNQPQHF

V: TRBV6-6
J: TRBJ2-1
CDR3: CASSSARDRGINEQFF

V: TRBV4-3
J: TRBJ1-6
CDR3: CASSRTLDNSPLHF

V: TRBV6-1
J: TRBJ2-5
CDR3: CASSMGQGASETQYF

V: TRBV9
J: TRBJ1-2
CDR3: CASSTPQGKANYGYTF

V: TRBV7-2
J: TRBJ2-7
CDR3: CASSSPWPSGGTFSYEQYF

V: TRBV25-1
J: TRBJ1-2
CDR3: CASSDSSPGGADGYTF

V: TRBV7-2
J: TRBJ2-7
CDR3: CASSLIARGQGNEQYF

V: TRBV6-1
J: TRBJ1-5
CDR3: CASSEQARPQHF

V: TRBV7-3
J: TRBJ2-2
CDR3: CASSVTTGTSGTGELFF

V: TRBV2
J: TRBJ1-2
CDR3: CASDITNYGYTF

V: TRBV30
J: TRBJ1-5
CDR3: CAWTIQGARQPQHF

V: TRBV21-1
J: TRBJ2-1
CDR3: CASSKVGHRPGQFF